The clone carrying this T cell receptor (beta chain) was observed at least ten times. One entry per CDR3 protein, called by TCRdb with MiXCR from the 5' RACE reads. The table lists tens of thousands of distinct CDR3 sequences, 26% of them singletons. CDR1 is SGHRS, CDR2 YFSETQ, per germline. The CDR3 is 13 amino acids. V was pared by 4 bases and J by 3 bases, with 0 bases of the junction left unmatched. Sequenced: naive CD4+ T cells sorted from a lymph node. The subset denotes: naive CD4+ T cells, CD4+CD45RA+CD25-. This clonotype was sampled from a female donor with breast cancer. V usage is TRBV5-1 and J usage is TRBJ2-1, with 8 positions matching TRBD2. CDR3 nucleotides: TGCGCCAGCAGCACTAGCGGCTACAATGAGCAGTTCTTC. Translation gives CASSTSGYNEQFF.